Below, 29 T cell receptor beta chains from the same sample are listed, as sequenced in a study of blood T cell repertoires in COVID-19. Clones were read by immunoSEQ multiplex PCR, and TCRdb kept only the in-frame ones, dropping some. The table records fewer than 300,000 clones, 86% of them present only once. The specimen was peripheral blood. Receptor source: a man aged 45 to 65 with COVID-19, enrolled during active disease.

This chain joins TRBV9 and TRBJ2-3, with D possibly matching TRBD2 (5 bases). There are 16 residues in the CDR3. Trimming cost V 0 bases and J 4 bases, with 15 bases left between them. Germline CDR1 and CDR2: SGDLS and YYNGEE. The DNA of the CDR3 is TGTGCCAGCAGCGTAGTGAGCGGCCGTGGGTCAGATACGCAGTATTTT. This sequence encodes CASSVVSGRGSDTQYF.

This rearrangement joins TRBV7-9 to TRBJ2-3; 11 positions match TRBD2. Germline V gene sequence: CDR1 SEHNR, CDR2 FQNEAQ (reference sequence). This CDR3 region has 15 residues. Germline trimming cut 5 bases from V and 2 bases from J; bases unmatched to any gene: 3. In DNA, the CDR3 is TGTGCCAGCAGCCGACTAGCGGGGATCACAGATACGCAGTATTTT. Its protein is CASSRLAGITDTQYF.

The rearrangement joins TRBV2 to TRBJ2-2, with 11 bases identical to TRBD1. This CDR3 spans 14 amino acids. CDR1 is SNHLY and CDR2 is FYNNEI in the germline V gene. After removal of 5 bases from V and 6 bases from J, the junction contained 2 bases not matched to a gene. CDR3 protein: CASSWTGGPGELFF. CDR3 bases: TGTGCCAGCAGTTGGACAGGGGGCCCCGGGGAGCTGTTTTTT.

The chain uses TRBV13 and TRBJ2-6, with TRBD2 matching over 7 bases. Germline lookup yields CDR1 PRHDT and CDR2 FYEKMQ (reference sequence). The CDR3 consists of 19 residues. The junction had 12 bases not matched to a gene; V was cut back by 4 bases and J by 0 bases. The CDR3 loop is CASSYRWRESFSGANVLTF. As DNA, the CDR3 is TGTGCCAGCAGCTACCGTTGGCGGGAGTCCTTCTCTGGGGCCAACGTCCTGACTTTC.

The count of this clone is one. The chain joins TRBV15 to TRBJ2-5, with TRBD2 as a possible D gene (6 bases). CDR3 length: 14 residues. CDR1 and CDR2 from the germline V gene are LNHNV and YYDKDF (reference sequence). Trimming left V 1 base short and J 1 base short, with 7 bases between. CDR3 amino acids: CATSRGRGQETQYF. The CDR3 nucleotides read TGTGCCACCAGCAGAGGGCGGGGCCAAGAGACCCAGTACTTC.

The chain joins TRBV19 to TRBJ1-2; the D is unclear. The V gene lost 1 base and the J gene lost 4 bases, with 10 bases spanning the gap. The CDR3 length is 14 residues. CDR1 and CDR2 (germline): LNHDA, SQIVND (reference sequence). CDR3 sequence (DNA): TGTGCCAGTAGTATAGGGGTATACAGCTATGGCTACACCTTC. Its translation is CASSIGVYSYGYTF.

The CDR3 nucleotides are TGTGCCAGCAGCTTTGGCGGGGGAGCCAAAAATGAGCAGTTCTTC. Protein sequence: CASSFGGGAKNEQFF. The V gene is TRBV7-2, the J gene TRBJ2-1; TRBD2 aligns across 7 bases. Losses at the gene ends were 3 bases for V and 7 bases for J; bases not matched to a gene: 9. This CDR3 is built from 15 residues. Per the germline V gene, CDR1 is SGHTA and CDR2 is FQGNSA.

The sample holds a few counts of this clone. The CDR3 DNA follows: TGCGCCAGCAGCCAAGAGGGGGGAGCCAGCGGGAAATACGAGCAGTACTTC. Translation: CASSQEGGASGKYEQYF. This chain uses TRBV4-1 with TRBJ2-7; 7 nucleotides match TRBD2. This CDR3 comprises 17 residues. The V gene end was trimmed by 0 bases and the J gene end by 4 bases; junction bases not matched to a gene: 12. The germline V gene encodes CDR1 MGHRA and CDR2 YSYEKL.

This clone showed up just a few times. The chain joins TRBV4-3 to TRBJ1-3, with D unresolved. Trimming removed 0 bases from V and 0 bases from J, with 9 bases in between. CDR3 size: 16 residues. Germline V CDR1 and CDR2: LGHNA, YSLEER. CDR3 DNA: TGCGCCAGCAGCCAAGATCGCCAGATCTCTGGAAACACCATATATTTT. Translated: CASSQDRQISGNTIYF.

The gene calls are TRBV4-1 and TRBJ2-3; no reliable D call. The V end was cut by 3 bases, the J end by 3 bases, with 7 bases between. CDR3 size: 13 residues. Germline V gene lookup returns CDR1 MGHRA and CDR2 YSYEKL. The CDR3 reads CASSQAVTDTQYF. CDR3 DNA: TGCGCCAGCAGCCAGGCGGTGACAGATACGCAGTATTTT.

This sequence joins TRBV12-3 or TRBV12-4 and TRBJ1-4; D not resolved. This CDR3 is built from 13 residues. Deletions cut 6 bases from V and 7 bases from J, with 12 bases between. The CDR3 is CASRSMTSEKLFF. The DNA of the CDR3 is TGTGCCAGCAGATCCATGACAAGTGAAAAACTGTTTTTT.

This rearrangement joins TRBV30 to TRBJ2-5; 7 bases match TRBD1. Germline CDR1 is GTSNPN and CDR2 is SVGIG (reference sequence). The CDR3 contains 19 residues. Trimming removed 4 bases from V and 1 base from J; junction bases left unmatched: 21. The CDR3, as DNA: TGTGCCTGGAACAGGGGACAGAGCGGTCTTGGGGGCCTCCAAGAGACCCAGTACTTC. Its protein product is CAWNRGQSGLGGLQETQYF. The variable domain in full, completed from reference TRBV30 and TRBJ2-5, reads SQTIHQWPATLVQPVGSPLSLECTVEGTSNPNLYWYRQAAGRGLQLLFYSVGIGQISSEVPQNLSASRPQDRQFILSSKKLLLSDSGFYLCAWNRGQSGLGGLQETQYFGPGTRLLVL.

As DNA, the CDR3 is TGCGCCAGCAGTGAGTCGCGGGGTTCCTACAATGAGCAGTTCTTC. Amino acids: CASSESRGSYNEQFF. The V and J genes are TRBV10-2 and TRBJ2-1; TRBD2 might be the D (6 bases). V lost 0 bases to trimming and J lost 1 base, with 7 bases between them. The CDR3 runs 15 residues. In germline, CDR1 is WSHSY, CDR2 SAAADI.

The J gene is TRBJ2-5, the V gene TRBV18; a weak D match, TRBD1 (6 bases). CDR1 is KGHSH and CDR2 is LQKENI in the germline V gene. The CDR3 has 15 residues. V shed 5 bases and J shed 2 bases, with 15 bases lying between them. CDR3 sequence (DNA): TGTGCCAGCTCATTCCAACAGGGAAGGCAAGAGACCCAGTACTTC. It codes for CASSFQQGRQETQYF.

V is TRBV24-1 and J is TRBJ2-1; no reliable D call. Trimming pared 5 bases from V and 5 bases from J, leaving 12 bases between. CDR3 length equals 14 residues. CDR1 and CDR2 (germline): KGHDR, SFDVKD. In nucleotides, the CDR3 is TGTGCCACCAGTGTCCCAGGCAAGGACAATGAGCAGTTCTTC. Its protein is CATSVPGKDNEQFF.

V gene TRBV4-2 combines with J gene TRBJ2-3, with 9 bases fitting TRBD1. Germline V gene data show CDR1 as LGHNA and CDR2 as YNFKEQ. V was pared by 1 base and J by 1 base, with 9 bases of the junction left unmatched. The CDR3 length is 18 residues. CDR3 amino acids: CASSQGGQGWEGTDTQYF. The CDR3, as DNA: TGTGCCAGCAGCCAAGGGGGACAGGGCTGGGAGGGCACAGATACGCAGTATTTT.

This clone has a handful of counts. This chain links TRBV18 with TRBJ1-3; no clear D. The CDR3 length is 16 residues. The germline V and J ends were trimmed by 2 bases and 0 bases, with 11 bases remaining between them. Germline V gene lookup returns CDR1 KGHSH and CDR2 LQKENI. The CDR3, as DNA: TGTGCCAGCTCACCAGTGTCAGGCGTCTCTGGAAACACCATATATTTT. This gives the protein CASSPVSGVSGNTIYF. The full variable domain, rest sourced from reference TRBV18 and TRBJ1-3, is NAGVMQNPRHLVRRRGQEARLRCSPMKGHSHVYWYRQLPEEGLKFMVYLQKENIIDESGMPKERFSAEFPKEGPSILRIQQVVRGDSAAYFCASSPVSGVSGNTIYFGEGSWLTVV.

The V and J genes are TRBV10-1 and TRBJ2-5; maybe TRBD2 (6 bases). The CDR3 sequence is 14 residues long. V was cut by 4 bases and J by 7 bases, with 16 bases left in between. CDR1 is WNHNN, CDR2 SYGVQD, per germline (reference sequence). As DNA, the CDR3 is TGCGCCAGCAGTGCGGGACTCACACGCGGGACCCAGTACTTC. Translation: CASSAGLTRGTQYF.

The rearrangement links TRBV5-8 to TRBJ1-1, with no clear D. This CDR3 region has 13 residues. CDR1 is SGHTS, CDR2 YDEGEE, per germline. V was trimmed by 1 base and J by 3 bases, leaving 7 bases between them. DNA for the CDR3: TGTGCCAGCAGCTTGTCTCGAGACACTGAAGCTTTCTTT. Its protein is CASSLSRDTEAFF.

CDR3 in amino acids: CASNIRDRENEQFF. CDR3 coding DNA: TGCGCCAGCAATATCCGGGACAGGGAGAATGAGCAGTTCTTC. The rearrangement uses TRBV5-1 and TRBJ2-1, with TRBD1 matching 9 bases. The CDR3 length is 14 residues. The germline gives CDR1 SGHRS, CDR2 YFSETQ. The V segment lost 6 bases and the J segment 7 bases; nucleotides outside the gene matches: 8. Based on the CDR3 plus reference TRBV5-1 and TRBJ2-1, the full variable domain is KAGVTQTPRYLIKTRGQQVTLSCSPISGHRSVSWYQQTPGQGLQFLFEYFSETQRNKGNFPGRFSGRQFSNSRSEMNVSTLELGDSALYLCASNIRDRENEQFFGPGTRLTVL.

This clone occurred once. The V gene is TRBV10-2, the J gene TRBJ2-5, with 8 bases matching TRBD1. J was trimmed by 5 bases and V by 0 bases; bases with no gene match: 8. Germline V lookup: CDR1 WSHSY, CDR2 SAAADI. The CDR3 loop spans 16 amino acids. The CDR3 sequence: CASSESSAGGAETQYF. In DNA, the CDR3 is TGCGCCAGCAGTGAGTCTTCGGCAGGGGGCGCGGAGACCCAGTACTTC.

V and J are TRBV6-2 or TRBV6-3 and TRBJ2-1; 9 bases match TRBD1. With V trimmed by 4 bases and J by 8 bases, 12 bases remained unmatched. This CDR3 is built from 16 residues. Germline loops: CDR1 MNHEY, CDR2 SVGEGT. CDR3 bases: TGTGCCAGCAGTTCTACCGGAGACAGGGGGAGGTATGAGCAGTTCTTC. Amino acids: CASSSTGDRGRYEQFF.

V is TRBV6-5 and J is TRBJ2-7; maybe TRBD1 (6 bases). V was pared by 6 bases and J by 0 bases, with 15 bases between. The germline V gene has CDR1 MNHEY and CDR2 SVGAGI. The CDR3 has 15 amino acids. CDR3 nucleotides: TGTGCCAGCAGACCTCGACAGGAGAACTCCTACGAGCAGTACTTC. Its protein is CASRPRQENSYEQYF.

The chain has TRBV19 and TRBJ1-5, with 8 nucleotides matching TRBD1. V gave up 6 bases and J gave up 5 bases; unmatched junction bases: 6. The CDR3 is 14 amino acids. The germline gives CDR1 LNHDA, CDR2 SQIVND (reference sequence). The CDR3 DNA sequence: TGTGCCAGTAGCGACAGGGGTCAAGATCAGCCCCAGCATTTT. This translates into CASSDRGQDQPQHF. Drawing the rest from reference TRBV19 and TRBJ1-5, the complete variable domain is DGGITQSPKYLFRKEGQNVTLSCEQNLNHDAMYWYRQDPGQGLRLIYYSQIVNDFQKGDIAEGYSVSREKKESFPLTVTSAQKNPTAFYLCASSDRGQDQPQHFGDGTRLSIL.

As concerns this clone: Other DNA sequences from this sample encode an identical CDR3 as well. V and J are TRBV28 and TRBJ1-5, with D perhaps TRBD1 (6 bases). The CDR3 is made up of 13 amino acids. Trimming shortened V by 5 bases and J by 4 bases, and 9 bases separated the two germline ends. In germline, CDR1 is MDHEN, CDR2 SYDVKM. The CDR3 region is CASSPTGNQPQHF. DNA for the CDR3: TGTGCCAGCAGTCCTACAGGGAATCAGCCCCAGCATTTT.

The genes are TRBV19 and TRBJ1-5; D is unresolved. V lost 6 bases and J 3 bases, leaving 12 bases between the germline ends. The germline CDR1 and CDR2 sequences are LNHDA and SQIVND (reference sequence). This CDR3 spans 14 amino acids. The CDR3 DNA follows: TGTGCCAGTAGGGCTGGCAGGAACAATCAGCCCCAGCATTTT. Its protein product is CASRAGRNNQPQHF.

This clone was observed once. CDR3 protein: CASSQGVLTYEQYF. CDR3 DNA: TGTGCCAGCAGCCAAGGAGTCTTGACCTACGAGCAGTACTTC. This chain uses TRBV14 with TRBJ2-7; D is undetermined. Deletions cut 1 base from V and 2 bases from J, with 9 bases between. Germline CDR1 SGHDN, CDR2 FVKESK. This CDR3 is built from 14 residues.

V and J are TRBV6-5 and TRBJ2-7, with D perhaps matching TRBD1 (5 bases). CDR1 and CDR2 (germline): MNHEY, SVGAGI. Deletions cut 2 bases from V and 6 bases from J, with 14 bases between. The CDR3 loop spans 14 amino acids. This chain's CDR3 is CASSYGQGGREQYF. The CDR3 nucleotides are TGTGCCAGCAGTTACGGTCAGGGTGGTCGCGAGCAGTACTTC.

The chain uses TRBV30 and TRBJ1-5; no clear D gene. The length of the CDR3 is 14 residues. The germline V gene encodes CDR1 GTSNPN and CDR2 SVGIG (reference sequence). V lost 3 bases, J lost 3 bases, and 12 bases lay in between. The CDR3 nucleotides are TGTGCCTGGAGCCAATCGGGTCTCAATCAGCCCCAGCATTTT. This encodes CAWSQSGLNQPQHF.